These T cell receptor beta chains were read from a single sample in a study of T cells in Graves' hyperthyroidism and ophthalmopathy. TCRdb recomputed calls from the multiplex PCR reads with MiXCR, one row per CDR3 protein. This sample has just over 550,000 distinct CDR3 sequences, with more than 45% found just once. The sequencing sample was made of peripheral blood or thyroid tissue (not recorded which). All receptors derive from a woman between 18 and 30 years old with Graves' hyperthyroidism. Both conserved end residues are part of each CDR3. A D gene is named only where the DNA matches it firmly. Clone size is shown for a subset of rows, as once, few, many or a class of expanded clone.

.,many,TRBJ1-5,TRBV25-1,14,TGTGCCAGCAGTATACAGGGTAGCAATCAGCCCCAGCATTTT,CASSIQGSNQPQHF
.,few,TRBJ1-6,TRBV10-3,15,TGTGCCAGCAGTTACCGACAGGAAAATAATTCACCCCTCCACTTT,CASSYRQENNSPLHF
.,many,TRBJ1-2,TRBV7-9,10,TGTGCCAGCGGGGCGTATGGCTACACCTTC,CASGAYGYTF
.,few,TRBJ1-6,TRBV7-8,15,TGTGCCAGCAGCCAAGCGGGGGACTATAATTCACCCCTCCACTTT,CASSQAGDYNSPLHF
TRBD1,.,TRBJ1-2,TRBV7-9,17,TGTGCCAGCAGCCTCCTGTTGCTACGGGACAGGGGACGAGGCTACACCTTC,CASSLLLLRDRGRGYTF
.,.,TRBJ1-3,TRBV9,16,TGTGCCAGCAGCGTAGGCCCCGGTACGGTAGGAAACACCATATATTTT,CASSVGPGTVGNTIYF
TRBD2,few,TRBJ2-7,TRBV7-8,15,TGTGCCAGCAGCTTAGGGGTTAGCGGGAAATACGAGCAGTACTTC,CASSLGVSGKYEQYF
.,.,TRBJ1-5,TRBV19,15,TGTGCCAGTAGAGCAAATGAAGGGGGCAATCAGCCCCAGCATTTT,CASRANEGGNQPQHF
TRBD1,.,TRBJ2-7,TRBV24-1,16,TGTGCCACCAAGGAAGGTCGGGGGACAGGGGGCTACGAGCAGTACTTC,CATKEGRGTGGYEQYF
TRBD2,.,TRBJ2-2,TRBV2,16,TGTGCCAGCAGACCCTCTCTAGCGGGAAACACCGGGGAGCTGTTTTTT,CASRPSLAGNTGELFF
.,few,TRBJ2-5,TRBV7-9,14,TGTGCCAGCAGCCTATTAGGGGACCAAGAGACCCAGTACTTC,CASSLLGDQETQYF
TRBD1,many,TRBJ1-2,TRBV29-1,11,TGCAGCGTGACAGGGGCCGAACGCTACACCTTC,CSVTGAERYTF
TRBD2,many,TRBJ2-7,TRBV29-1,12,TGCAGCGCGGCCAGGGAGGGATACGAGCAGTACTTC,CSAAREGYEQYF
.,many,TRBJ2-5,TRBV7-9,14,TGTGCCAGCAGCTTCCGACGAGGTCAAGAGACCCAGTACTTC,CASSFRRGQETQYF
TRBD2,few,TRBJ2-7,TRBV20-1,12,TGCAGTGCTGGCACTAGCGGGAGAGAGCAGTACTTC,CSAGTSGREQYF